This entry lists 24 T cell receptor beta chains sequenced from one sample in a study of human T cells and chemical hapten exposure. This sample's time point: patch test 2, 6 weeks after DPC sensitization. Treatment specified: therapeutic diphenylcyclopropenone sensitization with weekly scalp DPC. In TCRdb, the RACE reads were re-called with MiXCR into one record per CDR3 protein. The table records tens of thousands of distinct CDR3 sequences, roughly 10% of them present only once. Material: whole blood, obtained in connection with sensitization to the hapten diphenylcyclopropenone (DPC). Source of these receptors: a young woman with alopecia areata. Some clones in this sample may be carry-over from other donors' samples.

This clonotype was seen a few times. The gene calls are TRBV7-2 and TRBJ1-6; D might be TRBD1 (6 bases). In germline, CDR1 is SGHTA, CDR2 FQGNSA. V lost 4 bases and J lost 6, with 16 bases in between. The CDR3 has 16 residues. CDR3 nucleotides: TGTGCCAGCAGCTGGGGGAACAGGGTGTCTAATTCACCCCTCCACTTT. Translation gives CASSWGNRVSNSPLHF.

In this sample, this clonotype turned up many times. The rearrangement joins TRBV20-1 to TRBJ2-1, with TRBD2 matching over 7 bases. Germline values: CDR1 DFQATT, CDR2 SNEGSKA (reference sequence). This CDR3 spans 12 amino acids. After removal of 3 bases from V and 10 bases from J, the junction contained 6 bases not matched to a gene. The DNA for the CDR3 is TGCAGTGCTAGTGCGGGAGAAGGCGAGCAGTTCTTC. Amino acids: CSASAGEGEQFF.

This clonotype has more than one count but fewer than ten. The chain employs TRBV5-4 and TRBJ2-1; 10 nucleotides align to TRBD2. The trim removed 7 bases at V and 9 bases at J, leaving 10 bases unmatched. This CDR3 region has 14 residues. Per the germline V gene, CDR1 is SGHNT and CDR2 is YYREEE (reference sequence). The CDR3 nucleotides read TGTGCCAGCCGATTCGGGACTAGCGTTGGTGAGCAGTTCTTC. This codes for CASRFGTSVGEQFF.

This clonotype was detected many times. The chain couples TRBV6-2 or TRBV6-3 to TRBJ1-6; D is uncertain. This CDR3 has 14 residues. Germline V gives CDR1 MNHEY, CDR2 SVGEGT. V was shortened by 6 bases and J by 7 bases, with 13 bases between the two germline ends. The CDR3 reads CASRSDLLNSPLHF. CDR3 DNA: TGTGCCAGCAGATCCGACCTCCTAAATTCACCCCTCCACTTT.

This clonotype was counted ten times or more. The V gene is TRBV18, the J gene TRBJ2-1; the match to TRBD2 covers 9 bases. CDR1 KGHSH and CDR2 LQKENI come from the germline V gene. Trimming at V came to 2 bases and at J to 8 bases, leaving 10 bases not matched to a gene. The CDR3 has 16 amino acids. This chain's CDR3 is CASSPAGLAGDYEQFF. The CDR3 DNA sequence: TGTGCCAGCTCACCAGCTGGATTAGCGGGAGACTATGAGCAGTTCTTC.

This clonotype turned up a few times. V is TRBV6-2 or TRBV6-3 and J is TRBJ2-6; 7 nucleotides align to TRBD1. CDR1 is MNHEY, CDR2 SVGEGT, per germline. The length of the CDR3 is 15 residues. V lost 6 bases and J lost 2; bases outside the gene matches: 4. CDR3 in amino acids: CASSLTGAGANVLTF. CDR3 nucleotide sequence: TGTGCCAGCAGCCTTACAGGGGCTGGGGCCAACGTCCTGACTTTC.

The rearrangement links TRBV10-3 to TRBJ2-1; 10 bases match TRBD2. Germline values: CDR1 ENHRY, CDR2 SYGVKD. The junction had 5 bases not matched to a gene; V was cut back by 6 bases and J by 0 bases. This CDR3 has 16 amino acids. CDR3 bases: TGTGCCATCAGGGGGACTAGCGCAAACTCCTACAATGAGCAGTTCTTC. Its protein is CAIRGTSANSYNEQFF.

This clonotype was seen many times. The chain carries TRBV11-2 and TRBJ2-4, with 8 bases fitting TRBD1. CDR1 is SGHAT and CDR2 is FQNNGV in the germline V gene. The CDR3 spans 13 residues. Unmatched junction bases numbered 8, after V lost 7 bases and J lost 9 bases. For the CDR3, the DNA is TGTGCCAGCATGGCAGGCAGGGGGCGCATTCAGTACTTC. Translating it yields CASMAGRGRIQYF.

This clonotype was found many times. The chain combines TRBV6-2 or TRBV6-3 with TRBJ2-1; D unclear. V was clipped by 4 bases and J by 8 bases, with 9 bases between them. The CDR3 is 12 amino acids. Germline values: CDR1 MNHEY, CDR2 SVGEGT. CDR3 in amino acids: CASSLQGDEQFF. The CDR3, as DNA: TGTGCCAGCAGTTTGCAAGGCGATGAGCAGTTCTTC.

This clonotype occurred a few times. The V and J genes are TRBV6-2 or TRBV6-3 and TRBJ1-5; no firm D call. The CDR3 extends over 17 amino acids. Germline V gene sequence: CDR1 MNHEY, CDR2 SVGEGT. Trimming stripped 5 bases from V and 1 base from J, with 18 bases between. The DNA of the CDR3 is TGTGCCAGCAGTACCGGAGGGATGGGTGTGAGCAATCAGCCCCAGCATTTT. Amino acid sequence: CASSTGGMGVSNQPQHF.

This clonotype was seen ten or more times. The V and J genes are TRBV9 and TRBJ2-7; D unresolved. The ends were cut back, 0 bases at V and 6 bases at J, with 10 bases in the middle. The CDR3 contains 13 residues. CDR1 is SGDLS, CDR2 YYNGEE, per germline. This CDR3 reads CASSVAVRSEQYF. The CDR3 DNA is TGTGCCAGCAGCGTAGCTGTGAGGAGCGAGCAGTACTTC.

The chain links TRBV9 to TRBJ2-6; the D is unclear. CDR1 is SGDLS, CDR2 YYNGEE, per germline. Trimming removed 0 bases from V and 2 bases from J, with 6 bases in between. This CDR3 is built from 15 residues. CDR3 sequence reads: CASSVGGAGANVLTF. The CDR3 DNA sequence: TGTGCCAGCAGCGTAGGTGGCGCTGGGGCCAACGTCCTGACTTTC.

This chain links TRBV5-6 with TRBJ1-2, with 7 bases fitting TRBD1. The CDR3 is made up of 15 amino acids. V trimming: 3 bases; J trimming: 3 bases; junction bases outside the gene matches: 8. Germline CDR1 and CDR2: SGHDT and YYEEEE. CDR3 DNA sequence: TGTGCCAGCAGCTCGTCCCACAGGGGTTACTATGGCTACACCTTC. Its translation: CASSSSHRGYYGYTF.

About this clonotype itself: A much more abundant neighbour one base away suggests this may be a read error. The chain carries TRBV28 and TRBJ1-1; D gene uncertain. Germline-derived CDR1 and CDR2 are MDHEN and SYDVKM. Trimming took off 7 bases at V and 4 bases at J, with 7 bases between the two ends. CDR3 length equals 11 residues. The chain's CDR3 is CASKQTTEAFF. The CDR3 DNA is TGTGCCAGCAAACAGACCACTGAAGCTTTCTTT.

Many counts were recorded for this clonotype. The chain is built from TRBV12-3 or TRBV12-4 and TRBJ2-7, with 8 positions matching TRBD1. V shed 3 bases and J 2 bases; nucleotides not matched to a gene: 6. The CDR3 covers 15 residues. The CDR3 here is CASSLGQAPTYEQYF. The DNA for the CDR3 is TGTGCCAGCAGTTTGGGACAGGCCCCGACCTACGAGCAGTACTTC.

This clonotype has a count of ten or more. The CDR3 DNA reads TGTGCCAGCAGTTACTCGTCAGGGAAAGAGACCCAGTACTTC. Its protein product is CASSYSSGKETQYF. The chain uses TRBV6-2 or TRBV6-3 and TRBJ2-5; D might be TRBD1 (5 bases). Germline V lookup: CDR1 MNHEY, CDR2 SVGEGT. CDR3 size: 14 residues. V was clipped by 0 bases and J by 3 bases, with 8 bases between them.

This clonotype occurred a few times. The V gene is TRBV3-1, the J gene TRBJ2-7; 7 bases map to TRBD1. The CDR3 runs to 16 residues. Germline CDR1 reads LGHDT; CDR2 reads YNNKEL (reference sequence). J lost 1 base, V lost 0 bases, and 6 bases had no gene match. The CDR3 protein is CASSQDLTGVSYEQYF. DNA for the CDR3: TGTGCCAGCAGCCAAGATCTTACAGGGGTTTCCTACGAGCAGTACTTC.

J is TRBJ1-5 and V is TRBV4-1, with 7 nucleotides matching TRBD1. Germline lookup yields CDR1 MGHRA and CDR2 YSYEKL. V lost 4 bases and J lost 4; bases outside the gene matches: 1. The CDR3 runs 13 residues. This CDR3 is CASSPGGNQPQHF. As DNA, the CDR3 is TGCGCCAGCAGCCCAGGGGGGAATCAGCCCCAGCATTTT.

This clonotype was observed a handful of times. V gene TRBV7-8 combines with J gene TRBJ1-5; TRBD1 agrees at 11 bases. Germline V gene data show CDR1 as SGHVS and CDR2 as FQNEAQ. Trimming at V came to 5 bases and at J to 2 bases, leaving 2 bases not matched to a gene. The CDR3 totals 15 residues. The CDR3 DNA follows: TGTGCCAGCAGCCCGGACAGGGGGCGCAATCAGCCCCAGCATTTT. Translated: CASSPDRGRNQPQHF.

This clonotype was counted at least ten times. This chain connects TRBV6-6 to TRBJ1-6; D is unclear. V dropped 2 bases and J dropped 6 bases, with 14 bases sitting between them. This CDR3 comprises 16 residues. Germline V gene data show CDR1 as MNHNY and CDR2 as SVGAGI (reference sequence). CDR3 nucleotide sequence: TGTGCCAGCAGTTACGACCGCGGGCTGCTTAATTCACCCCTCCACTTT. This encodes CASSYDRGLLNSPLHF.

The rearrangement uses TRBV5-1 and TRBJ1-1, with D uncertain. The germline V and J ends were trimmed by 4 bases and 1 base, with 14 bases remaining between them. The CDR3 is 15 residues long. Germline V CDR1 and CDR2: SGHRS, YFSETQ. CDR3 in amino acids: CASSHAGPRNTEAFF. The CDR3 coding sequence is TGCGCCAGCAGCCACGCCGGACCCAGGAACACTGAAGCTTTCTTT.

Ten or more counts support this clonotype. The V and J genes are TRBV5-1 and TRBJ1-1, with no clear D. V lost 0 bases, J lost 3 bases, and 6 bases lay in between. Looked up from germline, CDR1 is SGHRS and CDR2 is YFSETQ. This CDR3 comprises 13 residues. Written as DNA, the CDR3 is TGCGCCAGCAGCTTGGGAGGCGACACTGAAGCTTTCTTT. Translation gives CASSLGGDTEAFF.

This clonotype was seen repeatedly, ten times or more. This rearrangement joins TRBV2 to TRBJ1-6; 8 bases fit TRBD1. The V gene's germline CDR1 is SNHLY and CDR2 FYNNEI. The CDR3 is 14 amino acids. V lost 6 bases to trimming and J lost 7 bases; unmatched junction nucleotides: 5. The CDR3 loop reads CASSRDRQNSPLHF. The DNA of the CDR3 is TGTGCCAGCAGCCGGGACAGGCAAAATTCACCCCTCCACTTT.

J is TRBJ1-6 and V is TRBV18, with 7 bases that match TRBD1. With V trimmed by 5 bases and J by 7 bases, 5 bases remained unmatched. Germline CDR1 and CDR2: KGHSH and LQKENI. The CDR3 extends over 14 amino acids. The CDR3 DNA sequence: TGTGCCAGCTCAAGAACAGGGGACAATTCACCCCTCCACTTT. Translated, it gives CASSRTGDNSPLHF.